This entry is about one T cell receptor beta chain. The data derive from a study of radiation and T cells in renal cell carcinoma. Trimming removed 0 bases from V and 7 bases from J, with 13 bases in between. Germline assignment: CDR1 LGHNA and CDR2 YSLEER. CDR3 length: 14 amino acids. Only in-frame clones appear in the TCRdb table, and some are missing; sequencing was by immunoSEQ multiplex PCR. In the table there are some 76,000 clones, roughly 82% of which are singletons. The time point is: blood 2 weeks post-SBRT. Described treatment: 15 Gy SBRT to primary tumor, nephrectomy 4 weeks later. This receptor was identified in a man aged 60-69 years with renal cell carcinoma. The J gene is TRBJ2-7, the V gene TRBV4-3; possible D gene TRBD2, 5 bases. The specimen was blood, collected from a patient whose treatment included radiotherapy and nephrectomy. CDR3 coding DNA: TGCGCCAGCAGCCAAGAAGGGCGGGTACGGGAGCAGTACTTC. Encoded protein: CASSQEGRVREQYF.